Shown below are 10 T cell receptor beta chains from a single sample sequenced in a study of memory CD4+ T cells and cytomegalovirus serostatus. Method: immunoSEQ multiplex PCR; TCRdb's copy keeps in-frame clones and lacks some. The sample lists roughly 86,000 clones, about four fifths occurring once. Single viable CD3+CD4+CD8-CD45RO+ cells were sorted as the memory CD4+ T cells. The sample comprised memory CD4+ T cells from blood. These receptors were obtained from an adult in good health and CMV-seropositive.

DNA for the CDR3: TGTGCCATCAGTGGGGTCTTAGGAGAAAAACTGTTTTTT. It yields the protein CAISGVLGEKLFF. The V call is TRBV10-3, the J call TRBJ1-4; no clear D gene. V lost 4 bases and J lost 8, with 11 bases in between. The germline V gene has CDR1 ENHRY and CDR2 SYGVKD. The CDR3 totals 13 residues.

A few counts support this clone. This CDR3 reads CASSPQGRAGEKLFF. For the CDR3, the DNA is TGTGCCAGCAGTCCCCAGGGAAGGGCAGGGGAAAAACTGTTTTTT. The genes are TRBV28 and TRBJ1-4, with a possible D match to TRBD1 (5 bases). Trimming left V 5 bases short and J 8 bases short, with 18 bases between. The germline gives CDR1 MDHEN, CDR2 SYDVKM. The CDR3 sequence is 15 residues long. Together with reference TRBV28 and TRBJ1-4, the CDR3 gives the full variable domain: DVKVTQSSRYLVKRTGEKVFLECVQDMDHENMFWYRQDPGLGLRLIYFSYDVKMKEKGDIPEGYSVSREKKERFSLILESASTNQTSMYLCASSPQGRAGEKLFFGSGTQLSVL.

The V and J genes are TRBV28 and TRBJ2-3; 10 bases map to TRBD2. After removal of 3 bases from V and 8 bases from J, the junction contained 14 bases not matched to a gene. The CDR3 loop spans 17 amino acids. Germline lookup yields CDR1 MDHEN and CDR2 SYDVKM. CDR3: CASSFSRTSGSGRTQYF. The CDR3 coding sequence is TGTGCCAGCAGTTTCTCACGGACTAGCGGATCAGGACGTACGCAGTATTTT.

The V gene is TRBV4-2, the J gene TRBJ2-7, with 8 nucleotides matching TRBD2. CDR1 is LGHNA and CDR2 is YNFKEQ in the germline V gene. The CDR3 loop spans 15 amino acids. The V and J ends lost 5 bases and 1 base, in that order; junction bases with no gene match: 7. CDR3 DNA sequence: TGTGCCAGCAGCTCCGCTGCGGGAGGATCCTACGAGCAGTACTTC. This encodes CASSSAAGGSYEQYF.

The V and J genes are TRBV6-1 and TRBJ1-1, with 7 bases that match TRBD1. CDR3 length: 13 amino acids. After removal of 6 bases from V and 0 bases from J, the junction contained 1 base not matched to a gene. The germline CDR1 and CDR2 sequences are MNHNS and SASEGT. The CDR3 reads CASRTGMNTEAFF. CDR3 DNA: TGTGCCAGCAGGACAGGGATGAACACTGAAGCTTTCTTT.

This clone was observed a handful of times. The chain links TRBV7-9 to TRBJ1-1, with D perhaps TRBD1 (6 bases). The CDR3 length is 13 residues. V lost 5 bases and J 4 bases, leaving 11 bases between the germline ends. CDR1 and CDR2 from the germline V gene are SEHNR and FQNEAQ (reference sequence). The DNA of the CDR3 is TGTGCCAGCAGCCGAGAGGGGGGCACTGAAGCTTTCTTT. Protein sequence: CASSREGGTEAFF. Complete variable domain (other parts from reference TRBV7-9 and TRBJ1-1): DTGVSQNPRHKITKRGQNVTFRCDPISEHNRLYWYRQTLGQGPEFLTYFQNEAQLEKSRLLSDRFSAERPKGSFSTLEIQRTEQGDSAMYLCASSREGGTEAFFGQGTRLTVV.

The chain joins TRBV5-5 to TRBJ2-5; D call uncertain. V shed 4 bases and J shed 2 bases, with 12 bases lying between them. CDR1 and CDR2 (germline): SGHKS, YYEKEE (reference sequence). The CDR3 covers 14 residues. The CDR3 DNA reads as TGTGCCAGCAGCCCCGCCGCGTATCAAGAGACCCAGTACTTC. Encoded protein: CASSPAAYQETQYF.

This clone has just a few counts. The rearrangement uses TRBV6-1 and TRBJ1-5, with D perhaps matching TRBD1 (6 bases). CDR3 length: 15 amino acids. Trimming removed 2 bases at V and 4 bases at J, with 12 bases between. The germline CDR1 and CDR2 sequences are MNHNS and SASEGT. CDR3 DNA: TGTGCCAGCAGTGAAATGGGGGCCTTTAATCAGCCCCAGCATTTT. It yields the protein CASSEMGAFNQPQHF.

This chain joins TRBV9 and TRBJ2-2, with 9 bases that match TRBD2. This CDR3 is 14 amino acids long. Unmatched junction bases numbered 3, after V lost 7 bases and J lost 2 bases. The germline CDR1 and CDR2 sequences are SGDLS and YYNGEE. The CDR3 here is CASRLAVNTGELFF. For the CDR3, the DNA is TGTGCCAGCCGACTAGCGGTAAACACCGGGGAGCTGTTTTTT.

V is TRBV7-2 and J is TRBJ2-1, with unresolved D. CDR1 and CDR2 (germline): SGHTA, FQGNSA. The CDR3 is made up of 15 amino acids. Trimming shortened V by 0 bases and J by 0 bases, and 6 bases separated the two germline ends. CDR3 residues: CASSLASVSYNEQFF. As DNA, the CDR3 is TGTGCCAGCAGCTTAGCTAGTGTCTCCTACAATGAGCAGTTCTTC.